The clone carrying this T cell receptor beta chain was seen a few times. Its antigen is not known. This entry belongs to a study of response to subunit inactivated influenza vaccine. TCRdb independently ran MiXCR on the RT-PCR reads; one entry per CDR3 protein. Of over 450,000 distinct CDR3 sequences in the sample, 10% to 15% were seen once. Overall study findings and caveats: The authors offered the suggestion that each seasonal influenza vaccination recruits few new T cells.

CDR3 length equals 12 residues. The germline CDR1 and CDR2 sequences are SNHLY and FYNNEI. V lost 7 bases and J lost 4, with 10 bases in between. This TCR was sampled from a man aged 45-60 years who received an inactivated influenza vaccine. The input for sequencing was PBMCs from blood, taken about 6 weeks after vaccination. The rearrangement joins TRBV2 to TRBJ1-1; possibly TRBD1 for D (5 bases). The CDR3 DNA is TGTGCCAGCACCAGGGCCGGCACTGAAGCTTTCTTT. This gives the protein CASTRAGTEAFF.